This TCR beta chain derives from a study of blood T cell repertoires in COVID-19. Across the whole study: Specimens from acute and convalescent COVID-19 originated in the United States, Italy and Spain. Sample material is recorded as cDNA or gDNA derived from T cells, B-cell-depleted T cells, or PBMCs.

The germline gives CDR1 MNHNY, CDR2 SVGAGI (reference sequence). The CDR3 extends over 12 amino acids. J gave up 13 bases and V 6 bases, and 9 bases lay outside the gene matches. Donors in Cohort 3 counted as recovered after two negative PCRs, clearance, or symptom resolution. Repertoires were generated with immunoSEQ multiplex PCR, while TCRdb's copy carries only in-frame clones and drops some. This table holds 200,000 to 250,000 clones, about 87% found once. The rearrangement joins TRBV6-6 to TRBJ2-3, with TRBD2 matching 8 bases. The receptor was derived from a woman aged 30 to 39 who had recovered from COVID-19. Material for sequencing was PBMCs or T cells enriched from blood (not recorded which). CDR3 sequence reads: CASSQGLARKYF. Here the CDR3 DNA reads TGTGCCAGCAGCCAAGGACTAGCCCGGAAGTATTTT.